A single sample is the source of the 5 T cell receptor beta chains below, sequenced in a study of shared clonotypes between healthy human individuals (dated by TCRdb to 2020 to 2021). CD8 naive samples consisted of CD45RO-negative cells that were positively selected for CCR7, yielding a CD45RA+CCR7+ population without TemRA cells. Library method: the immunoSEQ multiplex PCR assay. The clones in this table, taken by TCRdb from immuneACCESS, are in-frame only. Not every clone is retained; where verified, under half of the shortfall comes from an unresolved V gene, and the cause of the rest is unknown. This sample lists about 2,100,000 clones; approximately 94% were detected once. The leading ten clones occupy around 1.7% of the sample. Sequenced material: naive CD8+ T cells from PBMCs. The sample's cell subset or site label, in plain terms: CD45RA+CCR7+. Every receptor here comes from a man aged 18 to 30 in good health. Some clones in this sample may be carry-over from other donors' samples.

The genes are TRBV5-6 and TRBJ2-1; possible D gene TRBD2, 5 bases. V shed 2 bases and J shed 4 bases, with 19 bases lying between them. The germline CDR1 and CDR2 sequences are SGHDT and YYEEEE. The CDR3 sequence is 17 residues long. CDR3 sequence reads: CASSLLMGGWKYNEQFF. The CDR3, as DNA: TGTGCCAGCAGCTTACTCATGGGCGGGTGGAAATACAATGAGCAGTTCTTC. Supplemented by reference TRBV5-6 and TRBJ2-1, the full variable domain reads DAGVTQSPTHLIKTRGQQVTLRCSPKSGHDTVSWYQQALGQGPQFIFQYYEEEERQRGNFPDRFSGHQFPNYSSELNVNALLLGDSALYLCASSLLMGGWKYNEQFFGPGTRLTVL.

The chain employs TRBV2 and TRBJ2-4; D possibly matches TRBD1 or TRBD2 (5 bases each). The CDR3 length is 14 residues. Per the germline V gene, CDR1 is SNHLY and CDR2 is FYNNEI. V lost 9 bases and J lost 2, with 14 bases in between. The CDR3 DNA reads as TGTGCCAGTGGGAGTTGGGGCTCCAAAAACATTCAGTACTTC. Its translation: CASGSWGSKNIQYF.

This chain links TRBV27 with TRBJ1-5; D possibly corresponds to TRBD1 (5 bases). Germline V gives CDR1 MNHEY, CDR2 SMNVEV (reference sequence). Trimming removed 2 bases from V and 5 bases from J, with 10 bases in between. The CDR3 runs 14 residues. The CDR3 region is CASSLRDQYQPQHF. The CDR3, as DNA: TGTGCCAGCAGTTTACGGGACCAATATCAGCCCCAGCATTTT.

J is TRBJ2-1 and V is TRBV12-5; TRBD2 matches 14 bases. Germline assignment: CDR1 LGHNT and CDR2 FRNRAP. CDR3 length equals 16 residues. J gave up 9 bases and V 1 base, and 5 bases lay outside the gene matches. CDR3 DNA: TGTGCTAGTGGTTTGGGATTCGGGACTAGCGGGAGTGAGCAGTTCTTC. Encoded protein: CASGLGFGTSGSEQFF.

The chain has TRBV5-1 and TRBJ2-7, with TRBD1 identical over 7 bases. V lost 4 bases to trimming and J lost 2 bases; unmatched junction nucleotides: 12. The CDR3 has 16 amino acids. Per germline, CDR1 SGHRS and CDR2 YFSETQ. This chain's CDR3 is CASSPTQGQIPYEQYF. The CDR3 coding sequence is TGCGCCAGCAGCCCGACCCAGGGACAGATTCCCTACGAGCAGTACTTC.